Listed here is a single TCR beta chain. J was trimmed by 5 bases and V by 4 bases; bases with no gene match: 6. The CDR3 consists of 16 residues. Germline V gives CDR1 LGHNA, CDR2 YNFKEQ. Here immunoSEQ multiplex PCR was the method, and the copy in TCRdb shows in-frame clones only, minus some. This sample has about 300,000 clones, with around 84% found just once. This entry belongs to a study of blood T cell repertoires in COVID-19. The sequence was collected from a man between 65 and 85 years old with acute or convalescent COVID-19. The chain joins TRBV4-2 to TRBJ2-5, with 14 bases fitting TRBD2. Sequenced input: peripheral blood. CDR3 DNA: TGTGCCAGCAGCCGCGGGACTAGCGGGAGCTCGGAGACCCAGTACTTC. Translated, it gives CASSRGTSGSSETQYF.